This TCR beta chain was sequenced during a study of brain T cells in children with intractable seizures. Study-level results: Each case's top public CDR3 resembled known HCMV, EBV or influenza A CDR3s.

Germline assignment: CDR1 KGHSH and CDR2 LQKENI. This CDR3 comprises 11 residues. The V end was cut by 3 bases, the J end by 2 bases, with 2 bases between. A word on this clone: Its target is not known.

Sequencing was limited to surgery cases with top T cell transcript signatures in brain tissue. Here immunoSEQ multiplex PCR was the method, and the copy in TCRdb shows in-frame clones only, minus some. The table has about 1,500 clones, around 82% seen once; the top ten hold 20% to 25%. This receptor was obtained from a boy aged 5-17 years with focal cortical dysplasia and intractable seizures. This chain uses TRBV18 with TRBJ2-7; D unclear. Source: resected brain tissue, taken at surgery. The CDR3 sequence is CASSPAYEQYF. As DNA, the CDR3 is TGTGCCAGCTCACCGGCCTACGAGCAGTACTTC. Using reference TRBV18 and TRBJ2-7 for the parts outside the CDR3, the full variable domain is NAGVMQNPRHLVRRRGQEARLRCSPMKGHSHVYWYRQLPEEGLKFMVYLQKENIIDESGMPKERFSAEFPKEGPSILRIQQVVRGDSAAYFCASSPAYEQYFGPGTRLTVT.